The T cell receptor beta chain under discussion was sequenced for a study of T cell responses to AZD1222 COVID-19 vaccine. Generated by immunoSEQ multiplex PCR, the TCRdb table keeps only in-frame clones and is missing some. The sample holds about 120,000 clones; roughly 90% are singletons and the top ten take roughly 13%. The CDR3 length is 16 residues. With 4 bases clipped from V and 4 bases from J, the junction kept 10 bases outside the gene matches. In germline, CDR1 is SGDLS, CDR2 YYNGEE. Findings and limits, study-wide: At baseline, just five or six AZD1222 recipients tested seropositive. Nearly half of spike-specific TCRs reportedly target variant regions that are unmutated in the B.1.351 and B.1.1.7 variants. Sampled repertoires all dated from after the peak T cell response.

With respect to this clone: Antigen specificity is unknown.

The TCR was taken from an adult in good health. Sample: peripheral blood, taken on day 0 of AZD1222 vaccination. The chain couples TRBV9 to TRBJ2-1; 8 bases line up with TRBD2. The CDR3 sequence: CASSPSGSGRYNEQFF. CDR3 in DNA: TGTGCCAGCAGCCCCTCCGGGAGCGGGAGATACAATGAGCAGTTCTTC.